Shown below are 24 T cell receptor beta chains from a single sample sequenced in a study of early T cells in non-severe SARS-CoV-2 infection. TCRdb reprocessed the 5' RACE reads via MiXCR and lists one record per CDR3 protein. The profile shows around 64,000 distinct CDR3 sequences, about an eighth of them singletons. The specimen comprised whole blood, sampled at baseline. Receptors originate from an adult who was a healthcare worker with PCR-confirmed SARS-CoV-2 infection or an uninfected control (not recorded which).

This clonotype was found a few times. This chain links TRBV30 with TRBJ2-6; a weak D match, TRBD2 (6 bases). V dropped 0 bases and J dropped 7 bases, with 7 bases sitting between them. The CDR3 consists of 13 residues. CDR1 and CDR2 (germline): GTSNPN, SVGIG (reference sequence). CDR3 sequence: CAWSVGGANVLTF. CDR3 nucleotide sequence: TGTGCCTGGAGTGTGGGGGGTGCCAACGTCCTGACTTTC.

This rearrangement joins TRBV29-1 to TRBJ2-5; D is perhaps TRBD1 (6 bases). The CDR3 consists of 13 residues. Germline V CDR1 and CDR2: SQVTM, ANQGSEA. V gave up 4 bases and J gave up 0 bases, with 9 bases separating them. The CDR3 DNA sequence: TGCAGCGTTGGATGGACAGACCAAGAGACCCAGTACTTC. This encodes CSVGWTDQETQYF.

This clonotype has a count of ten or more. The chain couples TRBV6-6 to TRBJ1-2; tentatively, D is TRBD1 (6 bases). This CDR3 spans 16 amino acids. CDR1 and CDR2 from the germline V gene are MNHNY and SVGAGI (reference sequence). With 0 bases removed from V and 6 bases from J, the gap between germline ends came to 17 bases. CDR3 residues: CASSYSAGGGTNGYTF. In DNA, the CDR3 is TGTGCCAGCAGTTACTCCGCTGGGGGCGGGACGAATGGCTACACCTTC.

V gene TRBV7-9 combines with J gene TRBJ2-5, with 9 bases lining up with TRBD1. This CDR3 is 15 amino acids long. J lost 1 base, V lost 5 bases, and 5 bases had no gene match. Germline V gene data show CDR1 as SEHNR and CDR2 as FQNEAQ (reference sequence). The CDR3 protein is CASSPSTGGQETQYF. CDR3 sequence (DNA): TGTGCCAGCAGCCCCTCGACAGGGGGCCAAGAGACCCAGTACTTC.

This clonotype appeared a few times. This chain joins TRBV7-3 and TRBJ2-1; the match to TRBD1 covers 9 bases. The CDR3 sequence is 15 residues long. Germline V lookup: CDR1 SGHTA, CDR2 FQGTGA. The trim removed 5 bases at V and 2 bases at J, leaving 4 bases unmatched. The CDR3 nucleotides are TGTGCCAGCAGCACCGGGACAGGGCCCTACAATGAGCAGTTCTTC. This gives the protein CASSTGTGPYNEQFF.

There are a few counts of this clonotype. This rearrangement joins TRBV29-1 to TRBJ2-7; no clear D gene. CDR3 length: 11 residues. CDR1 SQVTM and CDR2 ANQGSEA come from the germline V gene. Trimming pared 6 bases from V and 6 bases from J, leaving 12 bases between. The CDR3 DNA follows: TGCAGCGTCGCAACGGCCGCCGAGCAGTACTTC. Residues: CSVATAAEQYF.

The chain is built from TRBV14 and TRBJ2-1; D perhaps matches TRBD2 (5 bases). Deletions cut 4 bases from V and 14 bases from J, with 12 bases between. This CDR3 is 11 amino acids long. The germline V gene has CDR1 SGHDN and CDR2 FVKESK. CDR3 DNA sequence: TGTGCCAGCAGCCCCGGGCCCGGGAAGTTCTTC. Protein: CASSPGPGKFF.

This clonotype was found a few times. This chain links TRBV3-1 with TRBJ2-7; 7 bases align to TRBD2. Germline assignment: CDR1 LGHDT and CDR2 YNNKEL (reference sequence). The junction had 9 bases not matched to a gene; V was cut back by 4 bases and J by 3 bases. The CDR3 covers 15 residues. For the CDR3, the DNA is TGTGCCAGCAGCCCCAGAGCGGGACCTTACTACGAGCAGTACTTC. Encoded protein: CASSPRAGPYYEQYF.

This clonotype came up many times. The V and J genes are TRBV5-1 and TRBJ2-1; 11 nucleotides align to TRBD2. The V segment lost 2 bases and the J segment 9 bases; nucleotides outside the gene matches: 7. The CDR3 is made up of 15 amino acids. Germline CDR1 SGHRS, CDR2 YFSETQ. CDR3 nucleotide sequence: TGCGCCAGCAGCTTTAAACTAGCGGGAGAGAGTGAGCAGTTCTTC. This codes for CASSFKLAGESEQFF.

The chain recombines TRBV20-1 with TRBJ1-1; weak D call: TRBD1 (5 bases). Germline loops: CDR1 DFQATT, CDR2 SNEGSKA (reference sequence). V lost 6 bases, J lost 1 base, and 9 bases lay in between. This CDR3 spans 12 amino acids. CDR3 in DNA: TGCAGTGCCAGGGCGACGAACACTGAAGCTTTCTTT. It codes for CSARATNTEAFF.

This clonotype was picked up a small number of times. As DNA, the CDR3 is TGTGCCAGCAGCACTCGGACAGGGCGGTTCCCGAACTACAATGAGCAGTTCTTC. Amino acids: CASSTRTGRFPNYNEQFF. The chain recombines TRBV11-2 with TRBJ2-1, with 8 bases lining up with TRBD1. Germline V CDR1 and CDR2: SGHAT, FQNNGV. This CDR3 contains 18 residues. The ends lost 5 bases at V and 3 bases at J; junction bases unmatched: 15.

The rearrangement links TRBV20-1 to TRBJ1-3; TRBD1 matches 7 bases. This CDR3 is 14 amino acids long. The V and J ends lost 4 bases and 2 bases, in that order; junction bases with no gene match: 5. Per the germline V gene, CDR1 is DFQATT and CDR2 is SNEGSKA (reference sequence). DNA of the CDR3: TGCAGTGCTAACCGGGACAGTCCTGGAAACACCATATATTTT. This sequence encodes CSANRDSPGNTIYF.

There are many counts of this clonotype. The chain couples TRBV11-2 to TRBJ2-2; TRBD2 is a possible D gene (5 bases). The CDR3 has 15 amino acids. CDR1 is SGHAT and CDR2 is FQNNGV in the germline V gene. Trimming removed 2 bases from V and 4 bases from J, with 11 bases in between. CDR3 residues: CASSLHREFTGELFF. In DNA form, the CDR3 reads TGTGCCAGCAGCTTACATCGGGAATTCACCGGGGAGCTGTTTTTT.

CDR3 nucleotide sequence: TGCAGCGCCCGGGACAGCCCCAACGGGGTACGGTTCTTC. This translates into CSARDSPNGVRFF. The gene calls are TRBV29-1 and TRBJ2-1, with 7 bases matching TRBD1. The V segment lost 7 bases and the J segment 15 bases; nucleotides outside the gene matches: 18. This CDR3 spans 13 amino acids. Germline loops: CDR1 SQVTM, CDR2 ANQGSEA.

Ten or more counts support this clonotype. The chain joins TRBV5-1 to TRBJ1-4; D is perhaps TRBD1 (5 bases). From germline, CDR1 is SGHRS and CDR2 YFSETQ. This CDR3 is 14 amino acids long. The V and J ends lost 3 bases and 8 bases respectively, with 14 bases between them. Written as DNA, the CDR3 is TGCGCCAGCAGCTCCGGGACGGGGGACGAAAAACTGTTTTTT. Its translation is CASSSGTGDEKLFF.

Ten or more counts support this clonotype. V gene TRBV12-3 or TRBV12-4 combines with J gene TRBJ2-7; a weak D match, TRBD2 (5 bases). The CDR3 covers 14 residues. The V end was cut by 3 bases, the J end by 4 bases, with 13 bases between. CDR3 amino acids: CASSFYGVGYEQYF. The CDR3 nucleotides are TGTGCCAGCAGTTTTTACGGGGTTGGGTACGAGCAGTACTTC.

J is TRBJ2-1 and V is TRBV21-1; whether TRBD2, the table's D call, matches the DNA was not checked. TRBV21-1 is noted as a pseudogene. The CDR3 has 17 amino acids. CDR3 sequence: CASSKTGGTSGYNEQFF. DNA for the CDR3: TGTGCCAGCAGCAAAACAGGGGGGACTAGCGGGTACAATGAGCAGTTCTTC.

The chain is built from TRBV5-4 and TRBJ2-3, with D possibly TRBD2 on 6 matching bases. The V end lost 7 bases, the J end lost 1 base, and 16 bases lay between the germline ends. Germline V gives CDR1 SGHNT, CDR2 YYREEE (reference sequence). The CDR3 runs 15 residues. The CDR3 nucleotides are TGTGCCAGCCCCGCTGGGGACTTACGCACAGATACGCAGTATTTT. Translation gives CASPAGDLRTDTQYF.

There are many counts of this clonotype. The chain uses TRBV7-8 and TRBJ2-2, with D perhaps TRBD1 (7 bases). This CDR3 comprises 15 residues. CDR1 and CDR2 (germline): SGHVS, FQNEAQ. Trimming cost V 5 bases and J 4 bases, with 14 bases left between them. The CDR3 reads CASSRQGGGTGELFF. The DNA for the CDR3 is TGTGCCAGCAGCCGACAGGGAGGCGGCACCGGGGAGCTGTTTTTT.

This clonotype was seen more than once but under ten times. V is TRBV25-1 and J is TRBJ2-2; D is unresolved. The V gene's germline CDR1 is MGHDK and CDR2 SYGVNS. Trimming left V 1 base short and J 1 base short, with 7 bases between. This CDR3 comprises 15 residues. The CDR3 DNA is TGTGCCAGCAGTGAATGGCCCGGGAACACCGGGGAGCTGTTTTTT. It yields the protein CASSEWPGNTGELFF.

This clonotype was detected only a few times. The gene calls are TRBV4-3 and TRBJ1-4; D unclear. This CDR3 comprises 15 residues. Looked up from germline, CDR1 is LGHNA and CDR2 is YSLEER. Trimming took 1 base from V and 17 from J, leaving 23 bases between them. This CDR3 reads CASSQVGRGPVARFF. The CDR3 DNA follows: TGCGCCAGCAGCCAAGTAGGGAGAGGGCCGGTTGCGCGTTTTTTT.

There are many counts of this clonotype. V and J are TRBV7-9 and TRBJ2-1, with D hard to call. Trimming pared 1 base from V and 0 bases from J, leaving 7 bases between. CDR1 and CDR2 from the germline V gene are SEHNR and FQNEAQ (reference sequence). The CDR3 spans 15 residues. CDR3 nucleotide sequence: TGTGCCAGCAGCTTAGGTATCAGCTCCTACAATGAGCAGTTCTTC. This gives the protein CASSLGISSYNEQFF.

The genes are TRBV7-8 and TRBJ1-1; no firm D call. Trimming removed 5 bases at V and 0 bases at J, with 7 bases between. From germline, CDR1 is SGHVS and CDR2 FQNEAQ. The CDR3 totals 13 residues. This CDR3 is CASSQSLNTEAFF. In nucleotides, the CDR3 is TGTGCCAGCAGCCAGTCGCTGAACACTGAAGCTTTCTTT.

This clonotype turned up a few times. The gene calls are TRBV14 and TRBJ1-6, with no clear D. The CDR3 sequence is 13 residues long. Trimming left V 4 bases short and J 4 bases short, with 5 bases between. The germline CDR1 and CDR2 sequences are SGHDN and FVKESK. CDR3 sequence (DNA): TGTGCCAGCAGCCTCCTTTATAATTCACCCCTCCACTTT. Protein: CASSLLYNSPLHF.